A single sample gave rise to the 22 T cell receptor beta chains below, sequenced in a study of blood T cell repertoires in COVID-19. Sequenced by immunoSEQ multiplex PCR; TCRdb stores in-frame clones only, minus some. The table lists some 150,000 clones, around nine tenths of them singletons. The sample comprised peripheral blood. The origin of the receptors is a woman aged 55-70 years with acute or convalescent COVID-19.

The rearrangement links TRBV2 to TRBJ1-2; perhaps TRBD1 as D (6 bases). This CDR3 has 15 amino acids. The V gene's germline CDR1 is SNHLY and CDR2 FYNNEI. The V end was cut by 1 base, the J end by 7 bases, with 16 bases between. As DNA, the CDR3 is TGTGCCAGCAGTGAAGAGCGGGGGGCGTCGGGTGGCTACACCTTC. Protein product: CASSEERGASGGYTF.

The chain has TRBV5-1 and TRBJ2-4; tentative D call: TRBD2 (7 bases). This CDR3 contains 15 residues. The ends were cut back, 0 bases at V and 6 bases at J, with 13 bases in the middle. Germline V lookup: CDR1 SGHRS, CDR2 YFSETQ. In DNA, the CDR3 is TGCGCCAGCAGCTTGGACGGGGGGCGTTTAAACATTCAGTACTTC. Translated: CASSLDGGRLNIQYF.

CDR3 protein: CASSQAGGTDYEQYF. DNA for the CDR3: TGTGCCAGCAGCCAAGCTGGCGGGACAGACTACGAGCAGTACTTC. The chain carries TRBV4-2 and TRBJ2-7; tentatively, D is TRBD1 (7 bases). Between the trimmed V and J ends, which lost 1 base and 3 bases, there was a span of 13 bases. Germline V gene lookup returns CDR1 LGHNA and CDR2 YNFKEQ. CDR3 size: 15 residues.

The rearrangement joins TRBV25-1 to TRBJ1-2; D might be TRBD1 (5 bases). Looked up from germline, CDR1 is MGHDK and CDR2 is SYGVNS. The CDR3 is 13 residues long. Trimming removed 9 bases from V and 3 bases from J, with 14 bases in between. The CDR3 DNA sequence: TGTGCCAGTTTAAGCGGGGGAGACTATGGCTACACCTTC. This sequence encodes CASLSGGDYGYTF.

The J gene is TRBJ2-7, the V gene TRBV6-1, with D perhaps matching TRBD1 (6 bases). Germline-derived CDR1 and CDR2 are MNHNS and SASEGT. V was trimmed by 1 base and J by 0 bases, leaving 7 bases between them. This CDR3 is built from 14 residues. CDR3 nucleotides: TGTGCCAGCAGTGAAGTACAGGGCTCCTACGAGCAGTACTTC. This translates into CASSEVQGSYEQYF.

The rearrangement uses TRBV6-5 and TRBJ1-3, with D possibly TRBD1 on 5 matching bases. CDR1 is MNHEY and CDR2 is SVGAGI in the germline V gene. The V gene lost 5 bases and the J gene lost 0 bases, with 11 bases spanning the gap. This CDR3 region has 15 residues. CDR3 DNA sequence: TGTGCCAGCAGTACAGGCTCGAGCTCTGGAAACACCATATATTTT. Its protein product is CASSTGSSSGNTIYF.

This chain joins TRBV11-3 and TRBJ2-3; the D is unclear. CDR1 SGHNT and CDR2 YENEEA come from the germline V gene. V gave up 1 base and J gave up 4 bases, with 12 bases separating them. This CDR3 region has 15 residues. Here the CDR3 reads CASSLGRQFSDTQYF. In DNA form, the CDR3 reads TGTGCCAGCAGCTTAGGGCGGCAGTTCTCAGATACGCAGTATTTT.

As for this clone: Other DNA sequences within the sample encode an identical CDR3. This chain connects TRBV6-5 to TRBJ1-2, with 10 bases matching TRBD1. CDR1 MNHEY and CDR2 SVGAGI come from the germline V gene. With 0 bases clipped from V and 2 bases from J, the junction kept 0 bases outside the gene matches. CDR3 size: 15 residues. The DNA of the CDR3 is TGTGCCAGCAGTTACTCGGGACAGGGGAACTATGGCTACACCTTC. It is translated as CASSYSGQGNYGYTF.

The chain has TRBV3-1 (or the pseudogene TRBV3-2) and TRBJ2-5; D perhaps matches TRBD2 (6 bases). Trimming shortened V by 1 base and J by 5 bases, and 14 bases separated the two germline ends. CDR1 LGHDT and CDR2 YNNKEL come from the germline V gene (reference sequence). The CDR3 is made up of 15 amino acids. In DNA, the CDR3 is TGTGCCAGCAGCCAAGGTTTCGTGGAGGGGGAGACCCAGTACTTC. Translated, it gives CASSQGFVEGETQYF.

This sequence joins TRBV14 and TRBJ1-2, with 11 nucleotides matching TRBD1. Germline CDR1 reads SGHDN; CDR2 reads FVKESK. The J segment lost 11 bases and the V segment lost 5 bases, leaving 10 bases of the junction unmatched. The CDR3 is 14 amino acids. The CDR3: CASSGQGAAPFYTF. DNA of the CDR3: TGTGCCAGCAGCGGACAGGGGGCGGCCCCTTTTTACACCTTC.

The chain combines TRBV5-1 with TRBJ2-7; possible D gene TRBD1, 6 bases. The V gene's germline CDR1 is SGHRS and CDR2 YFSETQ. This CDR3 has 15 amino acids. V lost 0 bases, J lost 2 bases, and 12 bases lay in between. The CDR3 coding sequence is TGCGCCAGCAGCTTGGTGGAGCAGGGGACCTACGAGCAGTACTTC. Translated, it gives CASSLVEQGTYEQYF.

CDR3 sequence: CSVGGTGDYGYTF. The CDR3 DNA reads TGCAGCGTAGGGGGGACAGGGGACTATGGCTACACCTTC. The chain is built from TRBV29-1 and TRBJ1-2; 10 bases agree with TRBD1. Trimming removed 6 bases from V and 3 bases from J; junction bases left unmatched: 4. In germline, CDR1 is SQVTM, CDR2 ANQGSEA. This CDR3 spans 13 amino acids.

About this clone: The sample has other DNA sequences that encode this CDR3 too. Here the CDR3 DNA reads TGTGCCATCAGGGGACAGGGGGACGGCTACACCTTC. It encodes CAIRGQGDGYTF. V and J are TRBV10-3 and TRBJ1-2, with 11 bases lining up with TRBD1. From germline, CDR1 is ENHRY and CDR2 SYGVKD. V was pared by 6 bases and J by 8 bases, with 2 bases of the junction left unmatched. The CDR3 covers 12 residues.

CDR3 DNA: TGTGCCAGTAGTATACAATTCAATCAGCCCCAGCATTTT. Its translation is CASSIQFNQPQHF. The chain carries TRBV19 and TRBJ1-5; D call uncertain. The CDR3 spans 13 residues. Germline values: CDR1 LNHDA, CDR2 SQIVND (reference sequence). V lost 2 bases and J lost 3, with 5 bases in between. Full variable domain (missing parts from reference TRBV19 and TRBJ1-5): DGGITQSPKYLFRKEGQNVTLSCEQNLNHDAMYWYRQDPGQGLRLIYYSQIVNDFQKGDIAEGYSVSREKKESFPLTVTSAQKNPTAFYLCASSIQFNQPQHFGDGTRLSIL.

This rearrangement joins TRBV7-3 to TRBJ1-1, with 11 positions matching TRBD1. J lost 10 bases, V lost 2 bases, and 9 bases had no gene match. Germline V lookup: CDR1 SGHTA, CDR2 FQGTGA. The CDR3 spans 15 residues. This CDR3 reads CASSLLGSGQGVAFF. The CDR3 DNA follows: TGTGCCAGCAGCTTACTTGGGTCGGGACAGGGGGTAGCTTTCTTT. The full variable domain, with the rest looked up from reference TRBV7-3 and TRBJ1-1, is GAGVSQTPSNKVTEKGKYVELRCDPISGHTALYWYRQSLGQGPEFLIYFQGTGAADDSGLPNDRFFAVRPEGSVSTLKIQRTERGDSAVYLCASSLLGSGQGVAFFGQGTRLTVV.

The chain recombines TRBV2 with TRBJ1-5; D uncertain. The CDR3 has 13 residues. The V end lost 6 bases, the J end lost 6 bases, and 12 bases lay between the germline ends. Looked up from germline, CDR1 is SNHLY and CDR2 is FYNNEI. The CDR3 DNA is TGTGCCAGCAGCGTCGATGGGAGTCAGCCCCAGCATTTT. Translation gives CASSVDGSQPQHF.

The chain has TRBV7-9 and TRBJ2-7; 8 positions match TRBD2. The CDR3 has 12 residues. Losses at the gene ends were 5 bases for V and 6 bases for J; bases not matched to a gene: 3. CDR1 and CDR2 from the germline V gene are SEHNR and FQNEAQ (reference sequence). Written as DNA, the CDR3 is TGTGCCAGCAGCCTGCGGGGGGCCGAGCAGTACTTC. This codes for CASSLRGAEQYF.

The J gene is TRBJ2-7, the V gene TRBV24-1, with 7 bases matching TRBD1. Germline V gene sequence: CDR1 KGHDR, CDR2 SFDVKD. The CDR3 consists of 16 residues. The V gene end was trimmed by 2 bases and the J gene end by 7 bases; junction bases not matched to a gene: 13. CDR3: CATSDSTMTGSLEQYF. CDR3 in DNA: TGTGCCACCAGTGATTCAACAATGACAGGGTCATTGGAGCAGTACTTC.

This chain connects TRBV11-2 to TRBJ2-1; 13 bases map to TRBD2. The CDR3 is made up of 16 amino acids. With V trimmed by 5 bases and J by 7 bases, 8 bases remained unmatched. Germline V lookup: CDR1 SGHAT, CDR2 FQNNGV. CDR3 DNA sequence: TGTGCCAGCAGCATTCTACTAGCGGGGGGGCAGAATGAGCAGTTCTTC. It encodes CASSILLAGGQNEQFF.

This chain joins TRBV28 and TRBJ2-1, with D perhaps matching TRBD1 (5 bases). Germline values: CDR1 MDHEN, CDR2 SYDVKM. V gave up 7 bases and J gave up 9 bases, with 19 bases separating them. The CDR3 contains 14 residues. In DNA form, the CDR3 reads TGTGCCAGCACCTCTGGGGAAGGAAGGGGTGAGCAGTTCTTC. The encoded protein is CASTSGEGRGEQFF.

The rearrangement uses TRBV18 and TRBJ1-1; possible D gene TRBD1, 6 bases. Germline CDR1 KGHSH, CDR2 LQKENI. Trimming shortened V by 0 bases and J by 3 bases, and 17 bases separated the two germline ends. The CDR3 runs to 17 residues. CDR3 DNA: TGTGCCAGCTCACCACCTTCTGGGGGAAGGGGGTACACTGAAGCTTTCTTT. Protein product: CASSPPSGGRGYTEAFF.

The CDR3 sequence: CATSIANYGYTF. In nucleotides, the CDR3 is TGTGCCACCTCGATAGCTAACTATGGCTACACCTTC. The chain couples TRBV2 to TRBJ1-2; D is ambiguous. V lost 10 bases to trimming and J lost 0 bases, with 9 bases between them. Germline assignment: CDR1 SNHLY and CDR2 FYNNEI. The CDR3 sequence is 12 residues long. Variable domain in full (rest from reference TRBV2 and TRBJ1-2): EPEVTQTPSHQVTQMGQEVILRCVPISNHLYFYWYRQILGQKVEFLVSFYNNEISEKSEIFDDQFSVERPDGSNFTLKIRSTKLEDSAMYFCATSIANYGYTFGSGTRLTVV.